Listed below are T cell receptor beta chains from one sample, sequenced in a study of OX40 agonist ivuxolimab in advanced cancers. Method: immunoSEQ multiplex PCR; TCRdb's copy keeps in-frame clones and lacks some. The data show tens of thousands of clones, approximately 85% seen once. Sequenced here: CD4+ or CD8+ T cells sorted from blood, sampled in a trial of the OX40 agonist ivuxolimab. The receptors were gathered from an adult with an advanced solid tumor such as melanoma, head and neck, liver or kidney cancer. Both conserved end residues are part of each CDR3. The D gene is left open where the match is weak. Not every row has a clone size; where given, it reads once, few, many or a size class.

TGTGCCAGCAGAGGACAGGAGGCAACTAATGAAAAACTGTTTTTT	CASRGQEATNEKLFF	15	few	TRBJ1-4	TRBD1	TRBV6-6
TGCGCCAGCAGCTTGGAACCAAACACGGGGGGGCTTTCCTACGAGCAGTACTTC	CASSLEPNTGGLSYEQYF	18	once	TRBJ2-7	TRBD2	TRBV5-1
TGTGCCAGCAGCCCCACGGCAGGGACTATGAACACTGAAGCTTTCTTT	CASSPTAGTMNTEAFF	16	few	TRBJ1-1	NA	TRBV5-5
TGTGCCAGCGGAACTAGCGGGAGGGTAGATACGCAGTATTTT	CASGTSGRVDTQYF	14	NA	TRBJ2-3	TRBD2	TRBV7-8
TGCGCCAGCAGTGAGACAGGGGACTATGGCTACACCTTC	CASSETGDYGYTF	13	NA	TRBJ1-2	TRBD1	TRBV10-2
TGTGCCAGCAGCCCGAGGGCGCGGGGCTACACCTTC	CASSPRARGYTF	12	few	TRBJ1-2	NA	TRBV7-9
TGTGCCAGCAGTTTATCCGTCAGGGGGCGCGATGGCTACACCTTC	CASSLSVRGRDGYTF	15	NA	TRBJ1-2	TRBD1	TRBV27
TGTGCCAGCAGCCTAACTGTACAGAACTATGGCTACACCTTC	CASSLTVQNYGYTF	14	NA	TRBJ1-2	NA	TRBV7-8
TGTGCCAGCAGCCAAGAGAGAACAGTACTCTATGGCTACACCTTC	CASSQERTVLYGYTF	15	NA	TRBJ1-2	NA	TRBV4-2
TGTGCCAGTAGCCGGGGGGGCAACTGGGGGCTCGGAGATACGCAGTATTTT	CASSRGGNWGLGDTQYF	17	once	TRBJ2-3	TRBD2	TRBV19
TGCGCCAGCAGCCAAGAGGCCGGGGCCCTTGGAGGAAACACCATATATTTT	CASSQEAGALGGNTIYF	17	once	TRBJ1-3	NA	TRBV4-3
TGTGCCAGCAGACGGGATTCAGGAGGTCCCCAGCATTTT	CASRRDSGGPQHF	13	NA	TRBJ1-5	NA	TRBV2
TGTGCCAGCAGCATCTCCGACAGGGGACAGCAGTACTTC	CASSISDRGQQYF	13	few	TRBJ2-7	TRBD1	TRBV5-5
TGTGCCAGTAGTGGATCAGGGATATACTATGGCTACACCTTC	CASSGSGIYYGYTF	14	NA	TRBJ1-2	NA	TRBV19
TGTGCCAGCACCTTATGGCGACAGGTATATGGCTACACCTTC	CASTLWRQVYGYTF	14	NA	TRBJ1-2	NA	TRBV5-6
TGTGCAAGCAAAGCACCCGCCTCCTACGAGCAGTACTTC	CASKAPASYEQYF	13	NA	TRBJ2-7	NA	TRBV28
TGCGCCACCCGAATCGACTTGGAGGCCCAGTACTTC	CATRIDLEAQYF	12	NA	TRBJ2-5	NA	TRBV5-1
TGTGCCAGCAGTTTTTTCCCTGCGATGGAGACCCAGTACTTC	CASSFFPAMETQYF	14	NA	TRBJ2-5	NA	TRBV28
TGTGCCTGGAGTGTATTGGACAGCTTCACAGATACGCAGTATTTT	CAWSVLDSFTDTQYF	15	NA	TRBJ2-3	NA	TRBV30
TGTGCCAGCAGATTAGGGGGCTCCACAGATACGCAGTATTTT	CASRLGGSTDTQYF	14	once	TRBJ2-3	TRBD1	TRBV6-6
TGCGCCAGCTCCCCGGAGCCCGGAACTGAAGCTTTCTTT	CASSPEPGTEAFF	13	NA	TRBJ1-1	NA	TRBV4-3